These T cell receptor beta chains were read from a single sample in a study of immune heterogeneity within non-small cell lung tumors. Using its own MiXCR run on the multiplex PCR reads, TCRdb lists one record per CDR3 protein. The sample includes 20,000 to 25,000 distinct CDR3 sequences, around 30% of them seen just once. Specimen: lung tumor tissue. These receptors were taken from a man in his forties with non-small cell lung cancer. Each CDR3 is given with its conserved first and last residue. A D gene is named only where the DNA matches it firmly. Where a row states a size, it is once, few, many or the class of an expanded clone; other rows omit it.

>.|TRBJ1-6|TRBV6-5|few
TGTTCCAGCAGTTACGATGGATCCTATAATTCACCCCTCCACTTT
CSSSYDGSYNSPLHF
>.|TRBJ1-2|TRBV5-1|.
TGCGCCAGCAGCGACGAATATGTCTACACCTTC
CASSDEYVYTF
>.|TRBJ1-4|TRBV29-1|.
TGCAGCGTTGGTGTCATTTCTAATGAAAAACTGTTTTTT
CSVGVISNEKLFF
>.|TRBJ1-1|TRBV30|.
TGTGCCTGGACAAAGACAGTCGCGAACACTGAAGCTTTCTTT
CAWTKTVANTEAFF
>.|TRBJ2-3|TRBV7-9|.
TGTGCCAGCAGCTTGAGACATGTTGATACGCAGTATTTT
CASSLRHVDTQYF
>TRBD1|TRBJ1-1|TRBV29-1|.
TGCAGCGCCGCGGGACAGGAGAACACTGAAGCTTTCTTT
CSAAGQENTEAFF
>TRBD2|TRBJ2-1|TRBV2|medium-sized
TGTGCCAAGCAGACTAGCGACCAAAAACGGGGCAATGAGCAGTTCTTC
CAKQTSDQKRGNEQFF
>.|TRBJ2-2|TRBV18|many
TGTGCCAGCTCACCATTCGGGAACACCGGGGAGCTGTTTTTT
CASSPFGNTGELFF
>.|TRBJ2-1|TRBV27|many
TGTGCCAGCAGTTTATTCGGTCAGACCAATGAGCAGTTCTTC
CASSLFGQTNEQFF
>.|TRBJ1-2|TRBV5-1|medium-sized
TGCGCCAGCAGCTTGGACAGGAGGGGCTACACCTTC
CASSLDRRGYTF
>TRBD2|TRBJ2-3|TRBV4-1|few
TGCGCCAGCAGCCAACATAGCGGGGGCCACACAGATACGCAGTATTTT
CASSQHSGGHTDTQYF
>.|TRBJ2-2|TRBV3-1|.
TGTGCCAGCAGCTCCAAGCTCTTGGAGACGAACACCGGGGAGCTGTTTTTT
CASSSKLLETNTGELFF
>TRBD2|TRBJ2-7|TRBV6-1|many
TGTGCCAGCAGGCTAGCGGGGCAGGGAATCGTGGGTGAGCAGTACTTC
CASRLAGQGIVGEQYF
>TRBD2|TRBJ2-1|TRBV7-9|many
TGTGCCAGCAGCCGCCTAGGAGCGGGAGTACCGTTCTTC
CASSRLGAGVPFF
>.|TRBJ2-3|TRBV30|many
TGTGCCTGGAGTGTTCTGGCCGATACGCAGTATTTT
CAWSVLADTQYF
>TRBD1|TRBJ2-2|TRBV3-1|few
TGTGCCAGCAGCCCAACCGGGACAGGGATAACCGGGGAGCTGTTTTTT
CASSPTGTGITGELFF
>TRBD2|TRBJ2-3|TRBV20-1|.
TGCAGTGTCACACCCGGCGGGACTAGCGGGGGAACGGAGTATTTT
CSVTPGGTSGGTEYF
>.|TRBJ1-1|TRBV14|few
TGTGCCAGCAGCTCCTTCGGGGGTACTGAAGCTTTCTTT
CASSSFGGTEAFF
>.|TRBJ1-2|TRBV4-1|.
TGCGCCAGCAGCCAAGTAATTAGGACCCGGGACGGCGAGTATGGCTACACCTTC
CASSQVIRTRDGEYGYTF
>.|TRBJ2-3|TRBV2|.
TGTGCCAGCAGTGGGCAGGGGCTTTCAGATACGCAGTATTTT
CASSGQGLSDTQYF
>TRBD1|TRBJ1-3|TRBV5-4|few
TGTGCCAGCAGTCCCGGGACAGGGGCAGGAAACACCATATATTTT
CASSPGTGAGNTIYF
>.|TRBJ1-2|TRBV27|.
TGTGCCAAGGGTCTTCTCGGACAGATTGGCTACACCTTC
CAKGLLGQIGYTF
>TRBD2|TRBJ2-7|TRBV27|medium-sized
TGTGCCAGCAGTTTAGGGACTAGCGGGAGGGACGAGCAGTACTTC
CASSLGTSGRDEQYF
>TRBD2|TRBJ2-3|TRBV5-1|.
TGCGCCAGGAGCTTGGATGGCGGGAGTTGGACAGATACGCAGTATTTT
CARSLDGGSWTDTQYF
>.|TRBJ2-3|TRBV6-1|.
TGTGCCAGCAGTCCCCGGGCAGCAGGTACGCAGTATTTT
CASSPRAAGTQYF
>.|TRBJ1-2|TRBV5-1|.
TGCGCCAGCAAGGGGAAGAACTATGGCTACACCTTC
CASKGKNYGYTF
>.|TRBJ1-1|TRBV20-1|.
TGCAGTGCTAGAGATTGCAGGGTTCGCACTGAAGCTTTCTTT
CSARDCRVRTEAFF
>.|TRBJ2-6|TRBV7-2|medium-sized
TGTGCCAGCAGTGCTGGGGGAACTGGGGCCAACGTCCTGACTTTC
CASSAGGTGANVLTF
>.|TRBJ1-2|TRBV2|.
TGTGCCAGCAGTAAGGGCTATGGCTACACCTTC
CASSKGYGYTF
>.|TRBJ1-1|TRBV4-1|.
TGCGCCAGCAGCCCAACCGGGCCGATGAACACTGAAGCTTTCTTT
CASSPTGPMNTEAFF
>TRBD1|TRBJ2-2|TRBV11-1|few
TGTGCCAGCAGCGCCCAGGGGGTCGGGGAGCTGTTTTTT
CASSAQGVGELFF
>.|TRBJ2-7|TRBV6-2/TRBV6-3|large
TGTGCCAGCAGCGAGGTCGAGGGCAGGGAAGACTACGAGCAGTACTTC
CASSEVEGREDYEQYF